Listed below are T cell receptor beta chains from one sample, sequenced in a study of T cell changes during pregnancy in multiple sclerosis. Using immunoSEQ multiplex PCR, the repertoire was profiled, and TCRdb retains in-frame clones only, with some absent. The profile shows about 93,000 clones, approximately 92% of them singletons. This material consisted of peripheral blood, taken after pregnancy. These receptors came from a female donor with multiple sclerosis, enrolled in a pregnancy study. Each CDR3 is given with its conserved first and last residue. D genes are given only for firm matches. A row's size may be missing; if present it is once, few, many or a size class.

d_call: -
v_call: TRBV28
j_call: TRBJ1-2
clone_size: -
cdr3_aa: CAIRGAINYGYTF
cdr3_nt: TGTGCCATCCGGGGAGCTATTAACTATGGCTACACCTTC

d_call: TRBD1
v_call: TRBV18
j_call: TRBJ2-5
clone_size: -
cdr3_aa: CASSPRQGAHETQYF
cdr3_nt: TGTGCCAGCTCACCGCGACAGGGGGCGCATGAGACCCAGTACTTC

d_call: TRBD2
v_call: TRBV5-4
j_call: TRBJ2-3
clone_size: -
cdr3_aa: CASSFAGGPIDTQYF
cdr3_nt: TGTGCCAGCAGCTTTGCGGGGGGGCCGATAGATACGCAGTATTTT

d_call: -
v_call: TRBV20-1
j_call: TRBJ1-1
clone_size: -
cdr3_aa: CSNRLEAFF
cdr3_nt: TGCAGCAACCGTCTAGAAGCTTTCTTT

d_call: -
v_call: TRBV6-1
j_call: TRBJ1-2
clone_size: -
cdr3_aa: CASSTRAGGGYGYTF
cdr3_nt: TGTGCCAGCAGTACCCGGGCCGGGGGTGGGTATGGCTACACCTTC

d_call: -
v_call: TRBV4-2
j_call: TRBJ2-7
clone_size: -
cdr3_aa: CASSQVSVGQSEQYF
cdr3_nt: TGTGCCAGCAGCCAAGTCTCTGTGGGACAATCCGAGCAGTACTTC

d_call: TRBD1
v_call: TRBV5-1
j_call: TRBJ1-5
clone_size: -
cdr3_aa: CASSPGTGARQPQHF
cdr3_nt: TGCGCCAGCAGCCCAGGGACAGGGGCGAGGCAGCCCCAGCATTTT

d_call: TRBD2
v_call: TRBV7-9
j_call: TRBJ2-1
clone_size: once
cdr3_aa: CASSQGGTSWFF
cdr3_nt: TGTGCCAGCAGCCAGGGGGGGACTAGCTGGTTCTTC

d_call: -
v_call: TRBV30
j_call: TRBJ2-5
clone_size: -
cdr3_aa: CAWSVSGRETQYF
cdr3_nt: TGTGCCTGGAGTGTTTCGGGTAGGGAGACCCAGTACTTC

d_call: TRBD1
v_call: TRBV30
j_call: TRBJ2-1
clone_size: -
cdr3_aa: CAWSEGQGSYNEQFF
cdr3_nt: TGTGCCTGGAGTGAGGGACAGGGGTCCTACAATGAGCAGTTCTTC

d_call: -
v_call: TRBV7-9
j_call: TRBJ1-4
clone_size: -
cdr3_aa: CASSAQGEKLFF
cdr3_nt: TGTGCCAGCAGCGCACAGGGAGAAAAACTGTTTTTT

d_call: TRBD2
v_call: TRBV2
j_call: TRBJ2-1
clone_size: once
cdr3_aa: CASHLIAGLNEQFF
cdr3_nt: TGTGCCAGCCACCTCATAGCGGGGTTGAATGAGCAGTTCTTC

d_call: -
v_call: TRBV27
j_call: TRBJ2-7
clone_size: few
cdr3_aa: CASSLSDKSYEQYF
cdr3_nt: TGTGCCAGCAGTTTATCGGACAAGTCCTACGAGCAGTACTTC

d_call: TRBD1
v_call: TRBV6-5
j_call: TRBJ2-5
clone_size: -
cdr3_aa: CASEPGQGGQETQYF
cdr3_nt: TGTGCCAGCGAACCGGGACAGGGGGGACAAGAGACCCAGTACTTC

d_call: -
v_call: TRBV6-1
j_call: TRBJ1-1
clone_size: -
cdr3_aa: CASSETRMGTEAFF
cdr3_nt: TGTGCCAGCAGTGAAACCAGGATGGGCACTGAAGCTTTCTTT

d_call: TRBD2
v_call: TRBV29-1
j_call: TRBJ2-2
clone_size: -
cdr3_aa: CSVAGTSGSGYAGELFF
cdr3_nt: TGCAGCGTCGCCGGGACTAGCGGGAGCGGGTACGCCGGGGAGCTGTTTTTT

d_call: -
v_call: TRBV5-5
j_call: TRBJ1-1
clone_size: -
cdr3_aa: CASSLLEGMNTEAFF
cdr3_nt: TGTGCCAGCAGCTTACTGGAGGGGATGAACACTGAAGCTTTCTTT

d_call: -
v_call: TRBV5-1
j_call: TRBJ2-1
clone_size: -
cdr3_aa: CASSLAFTNTGYNEQFF
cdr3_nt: TGCGCCAGCAGCTTGGCCTTTACGAATACGGGTTACAATGAGCAGTTCTTC

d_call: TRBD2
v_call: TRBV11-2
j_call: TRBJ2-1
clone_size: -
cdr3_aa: CASSLEGGSSYNEQFF
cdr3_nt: TGTGCCAGCAGCTTAGAGGGAGGGAGCTCCTACAATGAGCAGTTCTTC

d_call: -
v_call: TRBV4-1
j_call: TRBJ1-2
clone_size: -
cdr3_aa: CASSQDSGTRNYGYTF
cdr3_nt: TGCGCCAGCAGCCAAGATAGCGGCACCCGCAACTATGGCTACACCTTC

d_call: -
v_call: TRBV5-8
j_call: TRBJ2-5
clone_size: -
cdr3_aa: CASSVFGNIGKETQYF
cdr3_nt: TGTGCCAGCAGCGTCTTCGGGAACATAGGGAAAGAGACCCAGTACTTC

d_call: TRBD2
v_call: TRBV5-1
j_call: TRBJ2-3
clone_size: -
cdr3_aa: CASSSGTSGSGTDTQYF
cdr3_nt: TGCGCCAGCAGCTCCGGGACTAGCGGGAGTGGCACAGATACGCAGTATTTT

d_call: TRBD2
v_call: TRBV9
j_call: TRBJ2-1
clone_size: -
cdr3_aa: CASNGGLAGNNEQFF
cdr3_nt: TGTGCCAGCAACGGTGGACTAGCGGGGAACAATGAGCAGTTCTTC

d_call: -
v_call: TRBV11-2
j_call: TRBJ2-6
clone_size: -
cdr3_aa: CASSPRGGSGANVLTF
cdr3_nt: TGTGCCAGCAGCCCCCGAGGGGGCTCTGGGGCCAACGTCCTGACTTTC

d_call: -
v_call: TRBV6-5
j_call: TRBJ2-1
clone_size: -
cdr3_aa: CASSPTGTEQFF
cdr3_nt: TGTGCCAGCAGCCCCACAGGTACTGAGCAGTTCTTC

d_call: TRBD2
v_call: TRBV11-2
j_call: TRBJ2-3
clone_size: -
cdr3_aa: CAGRGGGGLNTQYF
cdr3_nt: TGTGCCGGGAGGGGCGGGGGGGGCTTGAATACGCAGTATTTT

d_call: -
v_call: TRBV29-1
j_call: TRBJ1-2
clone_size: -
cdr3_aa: CSVEVRNYGYTF
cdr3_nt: TGCAGCGTTGAAGTTAGAAACTATGGCTACACCTTC

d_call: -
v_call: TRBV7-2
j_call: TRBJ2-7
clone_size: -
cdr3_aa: CASRGGGYEQYF
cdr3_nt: TGTGCCAGCAGGGGGGGAGGCTACGAGCAGTACTTC

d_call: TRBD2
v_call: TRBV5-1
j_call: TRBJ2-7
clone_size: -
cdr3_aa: CASAPLAGAAYEQYF
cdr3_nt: TGCGCCAGCGCGCCTCTAGCGGGTGCCGCCTACGAGCAGTACTTC

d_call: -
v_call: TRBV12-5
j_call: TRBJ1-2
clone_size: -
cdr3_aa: CASGLLPGQSIGYTF
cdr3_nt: TGTGCTAGTGGTTTGCTTCCAGGACAGTCGATAGGCTACACCTTC

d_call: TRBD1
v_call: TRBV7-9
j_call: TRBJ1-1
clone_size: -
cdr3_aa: CASSLTGGTEAFF
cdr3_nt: TGTGCCAGCAGCTTGACAGGGGGAACTGAAGCTTTCTTT

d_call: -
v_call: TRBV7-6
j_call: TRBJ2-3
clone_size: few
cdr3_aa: CASSLGLVNTQYF
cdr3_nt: TGTGCCAGCAGCTTAGGTCTAGTAAATACGCAGTATTTT

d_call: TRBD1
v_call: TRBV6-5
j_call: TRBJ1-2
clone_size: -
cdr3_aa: CASSFRTGGYTF
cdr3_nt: TGTGCCAGCAGTTTTCGGACAGGCGGCTACACCTTC

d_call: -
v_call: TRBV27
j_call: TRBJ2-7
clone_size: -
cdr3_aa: CASSLYLAYEQYF
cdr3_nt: TGTGCCAGCAGTTTATATTTAGCGTACGAGCAGTACTTC

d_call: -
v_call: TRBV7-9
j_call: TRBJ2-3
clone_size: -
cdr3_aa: CASSVTSTLDTDTQYF
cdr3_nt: TGTGCCAGCAGCGTCACTAGCACCCTCGACACAGATACGCAGTATTTT

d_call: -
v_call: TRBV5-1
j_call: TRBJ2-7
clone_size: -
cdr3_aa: CASSLDVFYYEQYF
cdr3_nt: TGCGCCAGCAGCTTGGATGTATTTTACTACGAGCAGTACTTC

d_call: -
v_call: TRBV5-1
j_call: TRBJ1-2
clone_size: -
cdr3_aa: CASSMTEPDRFGYTF
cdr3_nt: TGCGCCAGCAGCATGACAGAGCCGGATCGGTTTGGCTACACCTTC

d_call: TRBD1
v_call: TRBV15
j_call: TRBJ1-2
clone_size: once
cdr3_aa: CATSRDRGRFGYTF
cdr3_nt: TGTGCCACCAGCAGAGACAGGGGGCGTTTTGGCTACACCTTC

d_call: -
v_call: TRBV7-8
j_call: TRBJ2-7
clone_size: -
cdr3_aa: CASSLGGGAYEQYF
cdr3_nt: TGTGCCAGCAGCCTGGGAGGGGGGGCCTACGAGCAGTACTTC

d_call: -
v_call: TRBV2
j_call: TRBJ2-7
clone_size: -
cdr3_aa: CASSEEGWYEQYF
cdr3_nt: TGTGCCAGCAGTGAGGAGGGATGGTACGAGCAGTACTTC

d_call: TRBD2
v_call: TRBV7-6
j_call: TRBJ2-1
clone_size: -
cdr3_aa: CASSLGVAGVVPYNEQFF
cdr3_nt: TGTGCCAGCAGCTTAGGGGTTGCGGGAGTGGTGCCCTACAATGAGCAGTTCTTC

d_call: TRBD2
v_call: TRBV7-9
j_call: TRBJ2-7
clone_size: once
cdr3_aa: CASSSTSGAYEQYF
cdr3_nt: TGTGCCAGCAGCTCTACTAGCGGGGCCTACGAGCAGTACTTC

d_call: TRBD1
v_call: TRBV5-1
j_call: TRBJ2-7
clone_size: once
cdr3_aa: CASSLGVGQVEQYF
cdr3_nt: TGCGCCAGCAGCTTGGGGGTCGGACAGGTTGAGCAGTACTTC

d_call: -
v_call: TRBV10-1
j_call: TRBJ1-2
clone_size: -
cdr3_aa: CASSRGPTNYGYTF
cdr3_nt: TGCGCCAGCAGTAGAGGGCCTACTAACTATGGCTACACCTTC

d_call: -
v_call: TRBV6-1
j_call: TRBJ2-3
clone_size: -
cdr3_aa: CASSVRESRADTQYF
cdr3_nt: TGTGCCAGCAGTGTGCGGGAATCTCGTGCAGATACGCAGTATTTT

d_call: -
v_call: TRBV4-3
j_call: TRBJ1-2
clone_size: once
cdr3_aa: CASSHTRGGADGYTF
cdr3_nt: TGCGCCAGCAGCCACACCCGCGGGGGCGCCGATGGCTACACCTTC

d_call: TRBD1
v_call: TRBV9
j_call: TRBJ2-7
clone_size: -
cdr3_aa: CASSVAAWQGAREQYF
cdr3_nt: TGTGCCAGCAGCGTAGCCGCATGGCAGGGGGCAAGAGAGCAGTACTTC

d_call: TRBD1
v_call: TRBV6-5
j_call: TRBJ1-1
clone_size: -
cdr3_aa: CASSYTPQGYTEAFF
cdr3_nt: TGTGCCAGCAGTTACACCCCACAGGGGTATACTGAAGCTTTCTTT

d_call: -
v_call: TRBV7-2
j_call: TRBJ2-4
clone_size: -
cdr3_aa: CASSSPRDIQYF
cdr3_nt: TGTGCCAGCAGCTCACCACGGGACATTCAGTACTTC

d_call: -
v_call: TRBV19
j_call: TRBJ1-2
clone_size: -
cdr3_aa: CASNPSQGHGYGYTF
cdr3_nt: TGTGCCAGTAACCCCTCACAGGGACATGGCTATGGCTACACCTTC

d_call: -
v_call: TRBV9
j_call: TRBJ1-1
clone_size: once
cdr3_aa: CASSVAGAVLNTEAFF
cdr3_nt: TGTGCCAGCAGCGTAGCTGGGGCCGTCCTAAACACTGAAGCTTTCTTT

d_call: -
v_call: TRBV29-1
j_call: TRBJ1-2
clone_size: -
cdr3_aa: CSVDDTNYGYTF
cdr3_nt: TGCAGCGTTGATGACACTAACTATGGCTACACCTTC

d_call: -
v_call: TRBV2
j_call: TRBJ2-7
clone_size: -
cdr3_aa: CASRANRGLGYEQYF
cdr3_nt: TGTGCCAGCAGGGCCAACCGCGGGCTGGGTTACGAGCAGTACTTC

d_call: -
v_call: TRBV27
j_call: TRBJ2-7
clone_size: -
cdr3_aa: CASSLGGGAGYEQYF
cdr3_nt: TGTGCCAGCAGTTTAGGTGGGGGCGCGGGCTACGAGCAGTACTTC

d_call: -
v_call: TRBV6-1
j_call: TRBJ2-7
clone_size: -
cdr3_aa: CASREPPSRVRYF
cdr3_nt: TGTGCCAGCAGGGAACCCCCCTCCCGCGTACGGTACTTC

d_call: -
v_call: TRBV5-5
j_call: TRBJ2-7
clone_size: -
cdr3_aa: CASSFLERSYEQYF
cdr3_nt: TGTGCCAGCAGCTTCCTAGAGAGATCCTACGAGCAGTACTTC

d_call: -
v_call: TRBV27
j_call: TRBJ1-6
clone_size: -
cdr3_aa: CASSPGNSPLHF
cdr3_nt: TGTGCCAGCAGTCCGGGGAATTCACCCCTCCACTTT

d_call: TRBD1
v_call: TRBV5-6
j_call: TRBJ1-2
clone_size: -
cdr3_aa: CASSLGQGARGYTF
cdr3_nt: TGTGCCAGCAGCTTGGGACAGGGGGCTCGGGGCTACACCTTC

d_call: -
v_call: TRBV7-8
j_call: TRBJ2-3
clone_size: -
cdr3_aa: CASSFKQNTDTQYF
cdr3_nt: TGTGCCAGCAGCTTTAAACAGAACACAGATACGCAGTATTTT